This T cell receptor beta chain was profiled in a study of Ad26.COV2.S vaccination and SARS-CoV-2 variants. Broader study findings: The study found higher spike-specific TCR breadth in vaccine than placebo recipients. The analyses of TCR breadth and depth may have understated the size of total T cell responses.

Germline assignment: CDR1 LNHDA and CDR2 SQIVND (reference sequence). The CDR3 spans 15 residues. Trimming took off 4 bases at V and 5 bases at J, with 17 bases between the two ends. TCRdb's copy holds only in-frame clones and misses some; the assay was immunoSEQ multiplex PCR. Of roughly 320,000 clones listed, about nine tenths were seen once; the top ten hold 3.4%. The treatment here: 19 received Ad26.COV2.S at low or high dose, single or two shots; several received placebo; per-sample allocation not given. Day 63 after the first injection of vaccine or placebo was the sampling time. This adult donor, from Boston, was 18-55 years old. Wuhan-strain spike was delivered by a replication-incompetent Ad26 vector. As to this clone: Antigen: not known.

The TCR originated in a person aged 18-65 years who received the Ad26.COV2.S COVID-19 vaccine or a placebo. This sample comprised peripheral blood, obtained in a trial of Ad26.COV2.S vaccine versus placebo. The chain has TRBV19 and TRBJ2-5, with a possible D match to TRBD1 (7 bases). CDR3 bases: TGTGCCAGTAGTAGGACGGGGGCGACAGGGGAGACCCAGTACTTC. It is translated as CASSRTGATGETQYF.